One sample yielded the 16 T cell receptor beta chains listed below, sequenced in a study of tumor-infiltrating lymphocytes in primary liver carcinoma (dated by TCRdb to 2017 to 2019). Sequencing was performed on an Illumina HiSeq 2500. A constant-region primer and ProtoScript II reverse transcriptase were used to reverse-transcribe TCRbeta-specific cDNA from roughly 480 ng total RNA. TCRbeta libraries were built with three nested multiplex PCR rounds, a slightly modified ARM-PCR procedure. The first two PCR rounds used multiplex TRBV1-TRBV30 forward primers with a Cbeta reverse primer, each for around 10 cycles. Through fastp at Q25 and MiXCR, TCRdb rebuilt clones from the public reads, retaining in-frame beta chains. Every entry covers one CDR3 protein and lists the most common genes and DNA from its rows. This sample has about 180,000 distinct CDR3 sequences in its table, and 60% of those were observed once. Of the sample, around 74% falls within the top ten clones.

Blood RNA was extracted from unsorted whole blood using TRIzol reagent, and germline DNA was obtained with the DNeasy Blood & Tissue kit. The sequenced sample consisted of peripheral blood. All receptors derive from a man between 35 and 55 years old with primary liver carcinoma and hepatitis B virus infection.

CDR3 region: CATQSGGGTEAFF. In DNA, the CDR3 is TGTGCCACCCAATCCGGGGGAGGCACTGAAGCTTTCTTT. This chain uses TRBV12-3 or TRBV12-4 with TRBJ1-1, with TRBD1 as a possible D gene (5 bases). CDR3 size: 13 residues. V was pared by 10 bases and J by 4 bases, with 16 bases between.

This clonotype was observed a few times. The chain recombines TRBV10-2 with TRBJ2-7, with TRBD1 matching 8 bases. V shed 3 bases and J 3 bases; nucleotides not matched to a gene: 10. The CDR3 is 16 residues long. Per germline, CDR1 WSHSY and CDR2 SAAADI. The CDR3 is CASSDLFGTGGYEQYF. CDR3 bases: TGCGCCAGCAGTGACCTCTTCGGGACAGGTGGCTACGAGCAGTACTTC.

The chain couples TRBV10-3 to TRBJ2-7; D is perhaps TRBD1 (5 bases). V lost 6 bases and J lost 0, with 9 bases in between. Germline CDR1 reads ENHRY; CDR2 reads SYGVKD. This CDR3 region has 13 residues. CDR3 sequence: CAIRNRSSYEQYF. The DNA of the CDR3 is TGTGCCATCAGAAACAGGAGCTCCTACGAGCAGTACTTC.

The chain joins TRBV6-5 to TRBJ1-1; possibly TRBD1 for D (6 bases). This CDR3 has 12 residues. Looked up from germline, CDR1 is MNHEY and CDR2 is SVGAGI. Trimming shortened V by 7 bases and J by 5 bases, and 11 bases separated the two germline ends. The CDR3 loop reads CASIRGGTEAFF. DNA for the CDR3: TGTGCCAGCATCAGGGGAGGAACTGAAGCTTTCTTT.

The rearrangement uses TRBV2 and TRBJ1-2; D remains ambiguous. Germline V gives CDR1 SNHLY, CDR2 FYNNEI. The CDR3 extends over 12 amino acids. The V gene lost 8 bases and the J gene lost 10 bases, with 17 bases spanning the gap. CDR3 DNA sequence: TGTGCCAGCGACTCTGCAGCCTTTCACTACACCTTC. Its protein is CASDSAAFHYTF.

The V and J genes are TRBV29-1 and TRBJ2-7; TRBD2 aligns across 12 bases. CDR1 and CDR2 (germline): SQVTM, ANQGSEA. Trimming at V came to 5 bases and at J to 3 bases, leaving 2 bases not matched to a gene. This CDR3 comprises 13 residues. This CDR3 reads CSVRTSGVYEQYF. As DNA, the CDR3 is TGCAGCGTTCGGACTAGCGGGGTCTACGAGCAGTACTTC.

This clonotype came up many times. The rearrangement joins TRBV11-2 to TRBJ2-3; TRBD1 is a possible D gene (6 bases). Trimming took 5 bases from V and 5 from J, leaving 23 bases between them. CDR3 length: 17 amino acids. CDR1 and CDR2 (germline): SGHAT, FQNNGV. The CDR3 here is CASSPHFGRGDGDTQYF. CDR3 in DNA: TGTGCCAGCAGCCCCCATTTCGGCAGGGGCGATGGAGATACGCAGTATTTT.

The genes are TRBV6-5 and TRBJ1-5, with TRBD1 matching over 7 bases. CDR1 MNHEY and CDR2 SVGAGI come from the germline V gene. The CDR3 runs 13 residues. J lost 6 bases, V lost 5 bases, and 4 bases had no gene match. The chain's CDR3 is CASSPDRTQPQHF. The DNA of the CDR3 is TGTGCCAGCAGTCCGGACAGGACTCAGCCCCAGCATTTT.

As regards this clonotype: With a much larger clone just one base away, this may be a read error. Here the CDR3 reads CSALGTVKNIQYF. The CDR3, as DNA: TGCAGCGCCCTCGGGACAGTCAAAAACATTCAGTACTTC. This chain joins TRBV29-1 and TRBJ2-4; TRBD1 aligns across 7 bases. V trimming: 7 bases; J trimming: 3 bases; junction bases outside the gene matches: 6. The CDR3 is 13 residues long. Germline V gives CDR1 SQVTM, CDR2 ANQGSEA.

To note about this clonotype: The junction shows a germline mismatch at one end, possibly a read error. This rearrangement joins TRBV11-2 to TRBJ2-1; D might be TRBD2 (6 bases). The CDR3 has 14 residues. Germline CDR1 reads SGHAT; CDR2 reads FQNNGV. CDR3 sequence (DNA): TGTGCTAGCAGCTCCGAGACTAGTCCCAATGAGCAGTTCTTC. Translating it yields CASSSETSPNEQFF.

This clonotype was seen once. The V and J genes are TRBV10-3 and TRBJ2-7; TRBD1 matches 9 bases. The CDR3 has 14 residues. V trimming: 11 bases; J trimming: 4 bases; junction bases outside the gene matches: 12. Germline lookup yields CDR1 ENHRY and CDR2 SYGVKD. The CDR3 DNA reads as TGTGCCGCCTTTGCCGGGACAGGGTCGTACGAGCAGTACTTC. It codes for CAAFAGTGSYEQYF.

Here the CDR3 reads CASRGITLSELFF. CDR3 DNA: TGTGCCAGCAGGGGGATAACCCTCTCAGAACTGTTTTTT. The V and J genes are TRBV12-3 or TRBV12-4 and TRBJ1-4; D unclear. Trimming removed 6 bases from V and 12 bases from J, with 17 bases in between. The CDR3 length is 13 residues.

Concerning this clonotype: Given a much more abundant clone one base away, this may be a read error. The chain combines TRBV29-1 with TRBJ1-2; no clear D. There are 12 residues in the CDR3. Germline loops: CDR1 SQVTM, CDR2 ANQGSEA. CDR3 bases: TGCGGCGTTGAACGGACGCTCGAGGGCTACACCTTC. Translated: CGVERTLEGYTF.

The V call is TRBV11-2, the J call TRBJ2-1; D gene unclear. Germline V CDR1 and CDR2: SGHAT, FQNNGV. Trimming removed 9 bases from V and 4 bases from J, with 19 bases in between. This CDR3 region has 15 residues. CDR3 coding DNA: TGTGCCAGGAGCCCCCCCAGCGTAGCATACAATGAGCAGTTCTTC. Translated, it gives CARSPPSVAYNEQFF.

The chain links TRBV7-8 to TRBJ2-6; a possible D gene is TRBD2 (7 bases). Between the trimmed V and J ends, which lost 1 base and 3 bases, there was a span of 19 bases. This CDR3 has 19 amino acids. The germline V gene has CDR1 SGHVS and CDR2 FQNEAQ. CDR3: CASSLGRGAVYHGANVLTF. The DNA of the CDR3 is TGTGCCAGCAGCTTAGGTCGGGGGGCGGTTTATCATGGGGCCAACGTCCTGACTTTC.

About this clonotype: This sequence may be a read error, since a much larger clone differs from it by one base. This sequence joins TRBV29-1 and TRBJ2-5; TRBD2 matches at 9 bases. Germline V gives CDR1 SQVTM, CDR2 ANQGSEA. There are 12 residues in the CDR3. Written as DNA, the CDR3 is TGCATCGCGGGGGGGGCTCAAGGGACCCAGTACTTC. This translates into CIAGGAQGTQYF.